A selection of T cell receptor beta chains follows, all from one sample in a study of T cell repertoires in cytomegalovirus infection. Via MiXCR, TCRdb re-called the reads, giving one row per CDR3 protein. The table records under 800,000 distinct CDR3 sequences, 20% to 30% of them present only once. The specimen sequenced was CD8+ T cells from PBMCs. The receptors derive from a human donor in good health (CMV status not recorded). Some clones in this sample may be carry-over from other donors' samples. CDR3s include the opening cysteine and the closing phenylalanine or tryptophan. D genes are given only for firm matches. Some rows have no size entry. The others give once, few or many, or a class for an expanded clone.

D gene	clone size	V gene	J gene	CDR3 protein	CDR3 DNA
TRBD1	few	TRBV28	TRBJ1-2	CASTPGGSNYGYTF	TGTGCCAGCACCCCAGGGGGGTCTAACTATGGCTACACCTTC
TRBD2	-	TRBV6-6	TRBJ2-3	CASSYSAGSGGTEGTQYF	TGTGCCAGCAGTTACTCGGCGGGTAGCGGGGGCACGGAGGGTACGCAGTATTTT
TRBD1	few	TRBV29-1	TRBJ1-2	CSVPGQAGKGYTF	TGCAGCGTCCCGGGACAGGCGGGGAAGGGCTACACCTTC
TRBD1	-	TRBV7-6	TRBJ2-2	CVSSSETGGNTGELFF	TGTGTCAGCAGCTCCGAGACAGGGGGCAACACCGGGGAGCTGTTTTTT
-	few	TRBV27	TRBJ2-1	CASSFRLNINEQFF	TGTGCCAGCAGTTTTCGACTTAATATAAATGAGCAGTTCTTC
-	many	TRBV7-8	TRBJ2-7	CASRGRAYEQYF	TGTGCCAGCAGGGGTAGGGCCTACGAGCAGTACTTC
-	many	TRBV7-9	TRBJ2-1	CASSLAGYLNNEQFF	TGTGCCAGCAGCTTAGCGGGGTATCTTAACAATGAGCAGTTCTTC
-	-	TRBV19	TRBJ1-3	CAGSSGNTIYF	TGTGCCGGCTCCTCTGGAAACACCATATATTTT
TRBD1	few	TRBV5-1	TRBJ2-5	CASSFPDRANQYF	TGCGCCAGCAGCTTCCCGGACAGGGCGAACCAGTACTTC
TRBD2	many	TRBV7-9	TRBJ2-1	CASSSERGPNPHEQFF	TGTGCCAGCAGCTCGGAGCGGGGGCCCAATCCCCATGAGCAGTTCTTC
TRBD1	-	TRBV2	TRBJ1-6	CASSEALTGGVSPLHF	TGTGCCAGCAGTGAAGCGCTAACAGGGGGAGTTTCACCCCTCCACTTT
TRBD1	few	TRBV29-1	TRBJ2-1	CSVPGQGFDEQFF	TGCAGCGTTCCGGGACAGGGATTCGATGAGCAGTTCTTC
TRBD2	-	TRBV11-2	TRBJ2-3	CASSVGRGGTDTQYF	TGTGCCAGCAGCGTCGGGCGGGGGGGCACAGATACGCAGTATTTT
-	few	TRBV6-6	TRBJ2-5	CASSYTLEETQYF	TGTGCCAGCAGTTACACCTTAGAGGAGACCCAGTACTTC
-	many	TRBV28	TRBJ2-5	CASSSPRGETQYF	TGTGCCAGCAGTTCACCTCGCGGGGAGACCCAGTACTTC
TRBD1	few	TRBV20-1	TRBJ2-7	CSARGQGANEQYF	TGCAGTGCTAGAGGACAGGGGGCGAACGAGCAGTACTTC
-	few	TRBV20-1	TRBJ1-2	CSARDVGVEAYTF	TGCAGTGCTAGAGACGTCGGGGTTGAGGCCTACACCTTC
-	few	TRBV6-2/TRBV6-3	TRBJ1-3	CASSQDSLTPGNTIYF	TGTGCCAGCAGCCAGGACAGCCTTACGCCTGGAAACACCATATATTTT
-	-	TRBV2	TRBJ1-5	CASGGGGNQPQHF	TGTGCCAGCGGTGGAGGGGGCAATCAGCCCCAGCATTTT
TRBD1	few	TRBV29-1	TRBJ2-5	CSVTPWTGEETQYF	TGCAGCGTTACGCCCTGGACAGGTGAAGAGACCCAGTACTTC
-	few	TRBV7-9	TRBJ2-5	CASSFGRTEAQETQYF	TGTGCCAGCAGCTTTGGACGGACAGAGGCCCAAGAGACCCAGTACTTC
TRBD2	many	TRBV12-5	TRBJ2-3	CASGILSGDRTDTQYF	TGTGCTAGTGGTATATTGAGCGGGGACCGCACAGATACGCAGTATTTT
-	many	TRBV4-3	TRBJ1-3	CASSQGRFSGNTIYF	TGCGCCAGCAGCCAGGGACGGTTCTCTGGAAACACCATATATTTT
-	-	TRBV6-1	TRBJ2-3	CVCLNGLGGGTDTQYF	TGTGTCTGCCTAAACGGACTAGGGGGGGGCACAGATACGCAGTATTTT
-	-	TRBV5-6	TRBJ1-5	CASSLLHQPQHF	TGTGCCAGCAGTTTACTCCATCAGCCCCAGCATTTT
-	-	TRBV5-1	TRBJ1-1	CASSWLGGGTEAFF	TGCGCCAGCAGCTGGTTGGGGGGCGGCACTGAAGCTTTCTTT